The present TCR beta chain was sequenced within a study of T cell responses to AZD1222 COVID-19 vaccine. Overall study results and limits: Vaccination with two AZD1222 doses was followed by a rise in Spike-specific TCR breadth and depth. Most donors were white British, females outnumbered males, and clonal diversity was possibly underestimated. The repertoires were collected only after the peak T cell response.

Measured with immunoSEQ multiplex PCR; TCRdb has only the in-frame clones, and not every one. The sample carries roughly 190,000 clones, roughly nine tenths recorded once. The length of the CDR3 is 16 residues. V was clipped by 1 base and J by 0 bases, with 12 bases between them. Germline V CDR1 and CDR2: MGHRA, YSYEKL. Concerning this clone itself: The antigen remains unidentified.

This receptor was obtained from an adult who received the AZD1222 COVID-19 vaccine. Specimen: peripheral blood, collected 28 days after the second AZD1222 dose. The chain has TRBV4-1 and TRBJ1-2; D uncertain. CDR3 protein: CASSQAAGQTNYGYTF. The CDR3 nucleotides are TGCGCCAGCAGCCAAGCAGCAGGCCAAACTAACTATGGCTACACCTTC.